The rows below give T cell receptor beta chains drawn from one sample of a study of T-cell memory formation after mild COVID-19. From the 5' RACE reads, TCRdb called clonotypes with MiXCR, one entry per CDR3 protein. The sample lists 350,000 to 500,000 distinct CDR3 sequences; roughly 18% were seen once. The sample was PBMCs or a T cell subset sorted from them (not recorded which). All receptors come from a man between 18 and 29 years old who had mild COVID-19 (a few samples of this study predate the infection). Cell type and time point are not known. The CDR3 runs from the conserved cysteine through the conserved F or W. The D gene is left open where the match is weak. Rows give clone size only sometimes, using once, few, many, or a class for an expanded clone.

d_call,j_call,v_call,clone_size,cdr3_nt,cdr3_aa
TRBD1,TRBJ1-5,TRBV4-2,.,TGTGCCAGCAGCCAGCGGACAGGGAACCAGCCCCAGCATTTT,CASSQRTGNQPQHF
.,TRBJ2-2,TRBV5-1,.,TGCGCCAGCAGCTTGGCCACGGGGGCCATTAGCGGGGAGCTGTTTTTT,CASSLATGAISGELFF
.,TRBJ2-5,TRBV5-6,few,TGTGCCAGCAGCTTGGTCGGGGTCTGGACCCAGTACTTC,CASSLVGVWTQYF
.,TRBJ2-3,TRBV9,.,TGTGCCAGCAGCCCCGGCGGGATCCGGGGGGATACGCAGTATTTT,CASSPGGIRGDTQYF
.,TRBJ2-7,TRBV10-2,few,TGCGCCAGCAGTGAGAGAGGCAAGGATCCCTTATACGAGCAGTACTTC,CASSERGKDPLYEQYF
.,TRBJ2-2,TRBV7-7,few,TGTGCTAGCAGCCGGCGCTCAGACAGGGAGGTCACCGGGGAGCTGTTTTTT,CASSRRSDREVTGELFF
.,TRBJ2-3,TRBV7-7,few,TGTGCCAGCAGCCCCCTCGGGGGTTACACAGATACGCAGTATTTT,CASSPLGGYTDTQYF
.,TRBJ2-3,TRBV27,few,TGTGCCAGCATAAGACCCCCCGGCTTGTATGATACGCAGTATTTT,CASIRPPGLYDTQYF
.,TRBJ2-7,TRBV4-2,many,TGTGCCAGCAGCCAAGATCTAGCGCCTGCCTACGAGCAGTACTTC,CASSQDLAPAYEQYF
.,TRBJ2-7,TRBV10-1,few,TGCGCCAGCAGTGAGTTGCGCCGCGGCGAGCAGTACTTC,CASSELRRGEQYF
.,TRBJ1-2,TRBV7-2,.,TGTGCCAGCAGCTTAGGTTGGGGGAAGGACTATGGCTACACCTTC,CASSLGWGKDYGYTF
.,TRBJ2-2,TRBV18,few,TGTGCCAGCTCACTACTGGACCGTAACACCGGGGAGCTGTTTTTT,CASSLLDRNTGELFF
.,TRBJ2-7,TRBV5-1,.,TGCGCCAGCAGCCCCCCGTCGGCACAACAGGTCCACGAGCAGTACTTC,CASSPPSAQQVHEQYF
TRBD2,TRBJ2-7,TRBV7-9,few,TGTGCCAGCAGCTTCATAGCGGGGGAGGCCTACGAGCAGTACTTC,CASSFIAGEAYEQYF
TRBD2,TRBJ2-1,TRBV6-2/TRBV6-3,few,TGTGCCAGCAGTTACTCTTCGCTAGCGGGCTACAATGAGCAGTTCTTC,CASSYSSLAGYNEQFF
.,TRBJ1-3,TRBV7-2,many,TGTGCCAGCAGCTTATTAGTCCGTCTCTCTGGAAACACCATATATTTT,CASSLLVRLSGNTIYF
.,TRBJ2-2,TRBV4-3,.,TGCGCCAGCAGCCAAGAACCCCCCGACAGGCTCAACACCGGGGAGCTGTTTTTT,CASSQEPPDRLNTGELFF
.,TRBJ1-5,TRBV6-6,.,TGTGCCAGCACCCGGGATGGCCAGCCCCAGCATTTT,CASTRDGQPQHF
.,TRBJ2-5,TRBV5-1,many,TGCGCCAGCAGCCCTCAGGGGGGAGAAGACGAGACCCAGTACTTC,CASSPQGGEDETQYF
.,TRBJ2-5,TRBV24-1,many,TGTGCCACCAGTGACCCGGGACGACGTCCGGAGACCCAGTACTTC,CATSDPGRRPETQYF
.,TRBJ1-6,TRBV7-2,.,TGTGCCAGCAGCTTCCCGGACAGAGATAATTCACCCCTCCACTTT,CASSFPDRDNSPLHF
.,TRBJ1-5,TRBV12-3/TRBV12-4,.,TGTGCCAGCAGTTTTACAGGGATGGGCAATCAGCCCCAGCATTTT,CASSFTGMGNQPQHF
.,TRBJ1-1,TRBV6-6,.,TGTGCCAGCAGTTATAGGGGGGTTAACACTGAAGCTTTCTTT,CASSYRGVNTEAFF
.,TRBJ2-2,TRBV9,few,TGTGCCAGCAGCGTAGCGGGGAGGTTCGGCGGGGAGCTGTTTTTT,CASSVAGRFGGELFF
.,TRBJ1-2,TRBV5-5,few,TGTGCCAGCAGCTTGCTCCCTTTGGACACGAACTATGGCTACACCTTC,CASSLLPLDTNYGYTF
.,TRBJ2-2,TRBV7-6,many,TGTGCCAGCAGCTTTCGATCCGGGGAGCTGTTTTTT,CASSFRSGELFF
TRBD1,TRBJ1-1,TRBV6-6,.,TGTGCCAGCACTCTAGCGACAGGGTCTAGCACTGAAGCTTTCTTT,CASTLATGSSTEAFF
.,TRBJ2-2,TRBV12-3/TRBV12-4,many,TGTGCCAGCAGCTCCCGGGGTCTTTGGTCGAACACCGGGGAGCTGTTTTTT,CASSSRGLWSNTGELFF
.,TRBJ1-2,TRBV6-6,few,TGTGCCAGCAGAGAAGGGGGAAACGATGGCTACACCTTC,CASREGGNDGYTF
TRBD1,TRBJ2-6,TRBV6-5,.,TGTGCCAGCAGGACCTCGTGGACAGGGGTGGTCTCTGGGGCCAACGTCCTGACTTTC,CASRTSWTGVVSGANVLTF
TRBD1,TRBJ2-3,TRBV9,few,TGTGCCAGCAGCCCCTGGGGGACAGGGGGCCCAGATACGCAGTATTTT,CASSPWGTGGPDTQYF
.,TRBJ1-2,TRBV27,.,TGTGCCAGCAGTCCGACAGTGAATGGCTACACCTTC,CASSPTVNGYTF
TRBD2,TRBJ2-1,TRBV4-2,few,TGTGCCAGCAGCCCCGGGGGGATAGCAGGGTACAATGAGCAGTTCTTC,CASSPGGIAGYNEQFF
.,TRBJ1-5,TRBV7-2,.,TGTGCCAGCAGCTTAGGTGGACCGGCCAATCAGCCCCAGCATTTT,CASSLGGPANQPQHF
.,TRBJ2-1,TRBV7-6,many,TGTGCCAGCAGCTTAGCGGTAGGGGGTGTCAATGAGCAGTTCTTC,CASSLAVGGVNEQFF
.,TRBJ1-5,TRBV7-9,few,TGTGCCAGCAGCTTGCAGGCATATCAGCCCCAGCATTTT,CASSLQAYQPQHF
.,TRBJ1-5,TRBV12-3/TRBV12-4,.,TGTGCCAGCAGCCCTCAGGGGCAGGGTTTTCAGCATTTT,CASSPQGQGFQHF
.,TRBJ1-2,TRBV7-2,.,TGTGCCAGCAGCCCTCTTGGGCGGGTAGACTATGGCTACACCTTC,CASSPLGRVDYGYTF
.,TRBJ2-5,TRBV2,many,TGTGCCACTCATGGGGCTAGTCAAGAGACCCAGTACTTC,CATHGASQETQYF
.,TRBJ2-3,TRBV24-1,.,TGTGCCACCAGTGATTGGGGGGGGGCATCCAGCACAGATACGCAGTATTTT,CATSDWGGASSTDTQYF
.,TRBJ1-1,TRBV6-5,many,TGTGCCAGCAGTTCCCCCGGGTGGTCTGAAGCTTTCTTT,CASSSPGWSEAFF
TRBD2,TRBJ2-3,TRBV20-1,once,TGCAGTGCTAAAGGGCGGGGGGAAACAGATACGCAGTATTTT,CSAKGRGETDTQYF
.,TRBJ2-3,TRBV2,.,TGTGCCAGCGGACTAGATACGCAGTATTTT,CASGLDTQYF
.,TRBJ2-4,TRBV29-1,.,TGCAGCGTTGAAAGTGTGAACATTCAGTACTTC,CSVESVNIQYF
.,TRBJ2-3,TRBV7-2,.,TGTGCCAGCAGTCGGAGGGAGGGCACAGATACGCAGTATTTT,CASSRREGTDTQYF
.,TRBJ2-3,TRBV5-6,few,TGTGCCAGCAGCGGATCGAAGGCCGCGCAGTATTTT,CASSGSKAAQYF
.,TRBJ2-5,TRBV24-1,.,TGTGCCACCAGTGATTGGGAGACGGAAGAGACCCAGTACTTC,CATSDWETEETQYF
.,TRBJ2-5,TRBV15,.,TGTGCCACCAGCAGAGTCAGGGCCACTGGAGAGACCCAGTACTTC,CATSRVRATGETQYF
TRBD2,TRBJ2-7,TRBV20-1,.,TGCAGTGCTAGAGATATAGCTAGCGGGGGGGTCGTCGGCGACGAGCAGTACTTC,CSARDIASGGVVGDEQYF
.,TRBJ1-2,TRBV9,few,TGTGCCAGCAGCCCAAGTTGGGGGTACTATGGCTACACCTTC,CASSPSWGYYGYTF
.,TRBJ1-5,TRBV5-1,few,TGCGCCAGCAGAAGGAGGCCCAATCAGCCCCAGCATTTT,CASRRRPNQPQHF
.,TRBJ2-3,TRBV27,.,TGTGCCAGCAGCCTCACACAGGAGCCGCTTACTATAGATACGCAGTATTTT,CASSLTQEPLTIDTQYF
.,TRBJ2-3,TRBV28,.,TGTGCCAGCAGTTATAGGTCGCGGAGGGATACGCAGTATTTT,CASSYRSRRDTQYF
.,TRBJ2-7,TRBV5-1,.,TGCGCCAGCAGCTTGGGGGACACCTCCTACGAGCAGTACTTC,CASSLGDTSYEQYF